The entry below gives a single T cell receptor beta chain sequence along with its context. Antigen unknown. The sample's treatment: some 20 received Ad26.COV2.S at low or high dose, single or two shots; roughly 5 received placebo; per-sample allocation not given. Vaccine and placebo recipients were sampled on day 63 after the first injection. CDR3 length: 13 residues. Trimming cost V 3 bases and J 1 base, with 6 bases left between them. Germline V gene data show CDR1 as SGHTA and CDR2 as FQGNSA. This table comes from immunoSEQ multiplex PCR, and its TCRdb copy is limited to in-frame clones, with some not included. The sample comprises roughly 700,000 clones, around 89% of which are singletons, and around 1.4% rests with the top ten. The source of the sample is a study of Ad26.COV2.S vaccination and SARS-CoV-2 variants. Study conclusions and caveats: It is possible that the TCR breadth and depth analyses underestimated the total T cell responses.

Sequencing was performed on peripheral blood, taken in a trial of Ad26.COV2.S vaccine versus placebo. The chain carries TRBV7-2 and TRBJ1-2; D gene uncertain. The clonotype comes from a person between 18 and 65 years old who received the Ad26.COV2.S COVID-19 vaccine or a placebo. Here the CDR3 reads CASSLHSNYGYTF. DNA for the CDR3: TGTGCCAGCAGCTTGCACAGTAACTATGGCTACACCTTC. The complete variable domain, with remaining parts taken from reference TRBV7-2 and TRBJ1-2, reads GAGVSQSPSNKVTEKGKDVELRCDPISGHTALYWYRQSLGQGLEFLIYFQGNSAPDKSGLPSDRFSAERTGGSVSTLTIQRTQQEDSAVYLCASSLHSNYGYTFGSGTRLTVV.